These 18 T cell receptor beta chains were all obtained from the same sample, sequenced in a study of PD-L1 blockade in urothelial cancer. Time point in this sample: peripheral blood 6 weeks after treatment start. Profiling relied on immunoSEQ multiplex PCR, and the TCRdb table lists in-frame clones only, not all of them. Of 50,000 or so clones listed, over 75% are singletons. The starting material was PBMCs, obtained around atezolizumab (anti-PD-L1) treatment. These receptors were collected from a man aged 50 or older with urothelial cancer.

CDR3 in DNA: TGTGCCAGCAGACTACAGGGGGCGAGGGAAAAACTGTTTTTT. This sequence encodes CASRLQGAREKLFF. The V and J genes are TRBV27 and TRBJ1-4; 9 nucleotides match TRBD1. In germline, CDR1 is MNHEY, CDR2 SMNVEV (reference sequence). V dropped 6 bases and J dropped 8; count of bases not matched to a gene: 7. CDR3 size: 14 residues.

This chain links TRBV4-1 with TRBJ1-2, with D possibly being TRBD1 (6 bases). The germline CDR1 and CDR2 sequences are MGHRA and YSYEKL. The germline V and J ends were trimmed by 6 bases and 7 bases, with 15 bases remaining between them. The CDR3 has 13 amino acids. CDR3 loop: CASSPTGIGGYTF. The CDR3 region has the DNA TGCGCCAGCAGTCCCACAGGGATAGGTGGCTACACCTTC.

J is TRBJ2-7 and V is TRBV10-2, with 8 bases identical to TRBD1. Germline V CDR1 and CDR2: WSHSY, SAAADI. The ends lost 0 bases at V and 3 bases at J; junction bases unmatched: 4. The CDR3 is 15 amino acids. CDR3 protein: CASSESAGGSYEQYF. CDR3 in DNA: TGCGCCAGCAGTGAGTCGGCAGGGGGCAGCTACGAGCAGTACTTC.

V is TRBV5-4 and J is TRBJ2-1, with D possibly matching TRBD2 (5 bases). The CDR3 spans 13 residues. Trimming left V 10 bases short and J 6 bases short, with 17 bases between. Germline V lookup: CDR1 SGHNT, CDR2 YYREEE (reference sequence). In nucleotides, the CDR3 is TGTGCCCCTAGCTCAGCCTCCAGCAATGAGCAGTTCTTC. It codes for CAPSSASSNEQFF. Looking up the rest from reference TRBV5-4 and TRBJ2-1 gives the full variable domain: ETGVTQSPTHLIKTRGQQVTLRCSSQSGHNTVSWYQQALGQGPQFIFQYYREEENGRGNFPPRFSGLQFPNYSSELNVNALELDDSALYLCAPSSASSNEQFFGPGTRLTVL.

The genes are TRBV27 and TRBJ1-5; D is uncertain. The CDR3 sequence is 13 residues long. CDR1 is MNHEY, CDR2 SMNVEV, per germline (reference sequence). V lost 2 bases, J lost 7 bases, and 9 bases lay in between. Written as DNA, the CDR3 is TGTGCCAGCAGTTTAATGGGAGGACAGCCCCAGCATTTT. Residues: CASSLMGGQPQHF.

DNA of the CDR3: TGTGCCAGCAGTTATCGGGGAGCCTCCTACGAGCAGTACTTC. This translates into CASSYRGASYEQYF. The V call is TRBV6-5, the J call TRBJ2-7; weak D call: TRBD2 (5 bases). This CDR3 region has 14 residues. Looked up from germline, CDR1 is MNHEY and CDR2 is SVGAGI. Trimming took off 3 bases at V and 0 bases at J, with 9 bases between the two ends.

This chain connects TRBV5-1 to TRBJ2-2; D possibly corresponds to TRBD1 (6 bases). CDR3 size: 16 residues. CDR1 is SGHRS and CDR2 is YFSETQ in the germline V gene. V gave up 2 bases and J gave up 0 bases, with 11 bases separating them. The CDR3 DNA reads TGCGCCAGCAGCTTAAACAGGGCCACGAACACCGGGGAGCTGTTTTTT. As protein: CASSLNRATNTGELFF.

This clone was recorded a few times. The genes are TRBV7-9 and TRBJ2-7; 8 bases are a match to TRBD2. In germline, CDR1 is SEHNR, CDR2 FQNEAQ (reference sequence). The trim removed 5 bases at V and 2 bases at J, leaving 5 bases unmatched. The CDR3 extends over 14 amino acids. The CDR3: CASSGGTRAYEQYF. The CDR3 DNA is TGTGCCAGCAGCGGGGGGACTAGGGCCTACGAGCAGTACTTC.

The rearrangement uses TRBV4-1 and TRBJ2-2; D possibly corresponds to TRBD2 (6 bases). CDR3 length: 15 amino acids. Looked up from germline, CDR1 is MGHRA and CDR2 is YSYEKL. Trimming cost V 6 bases and J 5 bases, with 16 bases left between them. CDR3 sequence: CASREGVAGTGELFF. As DNA, the CDR3 is TGCGCCAGCAGGGAGGGTGTCGCCGGGACCGGGGAGCTGTTTTTT.

The chain carries TRBV5-6 and TRBJ1-2, with TRBD1 matching 11 bases. CDR1 SGHDT and CDR2 YYEEEE come from the germline V gene. The CDR3 length is 15 residues. J gave up 1 base and V 4 bases, and 3 bases lay outside the gene matches. CDR3 region: CASSPGTGGNYGYTF. CDR3 sequence (DNA): TGTGCCAGCAGCCCAGGGACAGGGGGTAACTATGGCTACACCTTC. Drawing the rest from reference TRBV5-6 and TRBJ1-2, the complete variable domain is DAGVTQSPTHLIKTRGQQVTLRCSPKSGHDTVSWYQQALGQGPQFIFQYYEEEERQRGNFPDRFSGHQFPNYSSELNVNALLLGDSALYLCASSPGTGGNYGYTFGSGTRLTVV.

The chain joins TRBV10-1 to TRBJ2-1; TRBD2 matches 7 bases. The CDR3 totals 14 residues. Germline CDR1 WNHNN, CDR2 SYGVQD (reference sequence). With 5 bases clipped from V and 9 bases from J, the junction kept 10 bases outside the gene matches. The CDR3 loop reads CASSPRGQRGEQFF. CDR3 nucleotides: TGCGCCAGCAGTCCGCGGGGTCAGCGGGGTGAGCAGTTCTTC.

Here the CDR3 reads CAAREGGGQPQHF. CDR3 DNA sequence: TGTGCCGCGAGGGAGGGGGGCGGTCAGCCCCAGCATTTT. This chain links TRBV6-1 with TRBJ1-5; tentatively, D is TRBD1 (6 bases). The germline gives CDR1 MNHNS, CDR2 SASEGT. V shed 11 bases and J shed 6 bases, with 17 bases lying between them. The CDR3 spans 13 residues.

The chain links TRBV4-3 to TRBJ2-1, with 9 bases identical to TRBD2. V lost 3 bases and J lost 4; bases outside the gene matches: 7. From germline, CDR1 is LGHNA and CDR2 YSLEER. The CDR3 loop spans 16 amino acids. CDR3 DNA sequence: TGCGCCAGCAGCCACAGACTAGCGGACACTTACAATGAGCAGTTCTTC. Translated, it gives CASSHRLADTYNEQFF.

In its sample, this clone was seen a few times. The chain is built from TRBV6-4 and TRBJ2-1, with D perhaps matching TRBD2 (6 bases). The ends were cut back, 0 bases at V and 12 bases at J, with 12 bases in the middle. This CDR3 spans 13 amino acids. Germline V gives CDR1 MRHNA, CDR2 SNTAGT. The CDR3 reads CASSDSKRGGQFF. CDR3 DNA sequence: TGTGCCAGCAGTGACTCGAAAAGGGGAGGGCAGTTCTTC.

This clone is categorized as medium-sized. The rearrangement uses TRBV7-8 and TRBJ2-7; TRBD1 aligns across 8 bases. The CDR3 is 18 residues long. Germline V gene sequence: CDR1 SGHVS, CDR2 FQNEAQ. V was clipped by 0 bases and J by 2 bases; unmatched bases: 12. CDR3 in DNA: TGTGCCAGCAGCTTAGCGGTCCTGACAGGGGCAGGGGCCTACGAGCAGTACTTC. This translates into CASSLAVLTGAGAYEQYF.

The chain recombines TRBV4-1 with TRBJ2-2, with 9 bases identical to TRBD2. The CDR3 totals 19 residues. Germline CDR1 is MGHRA and CDR2 is YSYEKL. V gave up 3 bases and J gave up 3 bases; unmatched junction bases: 14. The CDR3 DNA reads TGCGCCAGCAGCCACCCGGCGGAAGTAGCGGGAGAGTACACCGGGGAGCTGTTTTTT. It is translated as CASSHPAEVAGEYTGELFF.

This clone was picked up a small number of times. The V gene is TRBV28, the J gene TRBJ2-7, with 9 positions matching TRBD1. The CDR3 extends over 13 amino acids. In germline, CDR1 is MDHEN, CDR2 SYDVKM. J was trimmed by 7 bases and V by 2 bases; bases with no gene match: 3. CDR3 bases: TGTGCCAGCAGTTTAATGACAGGGGGAGAGCAGTACTTC. It codes for CASSLMTGGEQYF.

The chain links TRBV7-9 to TRBJ2-7; possible D gene TRBD2, 6 bases. The germline V gene has CDR1 SEHNR and CDR2 FQNEAQ (reference sequence). V was shortened by 8 bases and J by 2 bases, with 25 bases between the two germline ends. The CDR3 loop spans 17 amino acids. Here the CDR3 DNA reads TGTGCCAGCTACCCGTCACCTCCCTTAGCGGCAACCTACGAGCAGTACTTC. It translates to CASYPSPPLAATYEQYF.